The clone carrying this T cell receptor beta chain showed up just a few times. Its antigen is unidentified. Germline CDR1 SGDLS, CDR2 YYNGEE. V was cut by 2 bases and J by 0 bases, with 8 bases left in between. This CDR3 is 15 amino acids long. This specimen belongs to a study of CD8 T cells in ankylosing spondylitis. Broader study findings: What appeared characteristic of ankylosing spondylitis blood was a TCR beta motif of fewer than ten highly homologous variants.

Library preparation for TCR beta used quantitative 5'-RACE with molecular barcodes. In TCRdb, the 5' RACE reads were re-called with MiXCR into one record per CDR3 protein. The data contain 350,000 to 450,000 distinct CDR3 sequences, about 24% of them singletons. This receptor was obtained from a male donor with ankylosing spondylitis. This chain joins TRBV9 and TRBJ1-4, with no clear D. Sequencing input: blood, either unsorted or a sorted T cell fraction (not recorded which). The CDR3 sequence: CASSVGVATNEKLFF. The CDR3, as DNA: TGTGCCAGCAGCGTCGGGGTTGCAACTAATGAAAAACTGTTTTTT.